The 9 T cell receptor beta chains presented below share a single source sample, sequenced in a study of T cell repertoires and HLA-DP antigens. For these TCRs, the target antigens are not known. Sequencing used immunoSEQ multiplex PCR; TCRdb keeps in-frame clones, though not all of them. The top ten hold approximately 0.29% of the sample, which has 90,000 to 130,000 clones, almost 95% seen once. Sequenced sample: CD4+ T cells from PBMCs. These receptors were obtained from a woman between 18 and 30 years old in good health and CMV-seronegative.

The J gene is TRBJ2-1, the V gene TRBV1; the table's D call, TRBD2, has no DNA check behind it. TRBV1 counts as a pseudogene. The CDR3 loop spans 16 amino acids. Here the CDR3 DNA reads TGCACCAGCAGCCAAGATCAGTCTAGCGGGGCTGATGAGCAGTTCTTC. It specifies CTSSQDQSSGADEQFF.

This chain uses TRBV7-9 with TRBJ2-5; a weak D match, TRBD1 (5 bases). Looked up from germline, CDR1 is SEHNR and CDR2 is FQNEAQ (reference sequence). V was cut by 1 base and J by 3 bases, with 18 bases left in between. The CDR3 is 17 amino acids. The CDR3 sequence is CASSLGSVPQGKETQYF. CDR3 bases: TGTGCCAGCAGCTTAGGTTCCGTACCTCAGGGTAAAGAGACCCAGTACTTC.

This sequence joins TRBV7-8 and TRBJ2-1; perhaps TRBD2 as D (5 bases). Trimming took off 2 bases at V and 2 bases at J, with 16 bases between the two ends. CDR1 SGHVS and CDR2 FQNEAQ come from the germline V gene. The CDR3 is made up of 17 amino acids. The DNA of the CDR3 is TGTGCCAGCAGCTTACGCCTCCCCCGGGGAACCTACAATGAGCAGTTCTTC. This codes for CASSLRLPRGTYNEQFF.

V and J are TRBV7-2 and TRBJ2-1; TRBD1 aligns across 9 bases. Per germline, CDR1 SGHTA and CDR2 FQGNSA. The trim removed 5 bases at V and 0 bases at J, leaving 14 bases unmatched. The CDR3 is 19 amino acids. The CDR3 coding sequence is TGTGCCAGCAGCCCCCCGGGACAGGGTATCCCGAGCTCCTACAATGAGCAGTTCTTC. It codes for CASSPPGQGIPSSYNEQFF. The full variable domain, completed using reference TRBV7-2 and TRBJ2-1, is GAGVSQSPSNKVTEKGKDVELRCDPISGHTALYWYRQSLGQGLEFLIYFQGNSAPDKSGLPSDRFSAERTGGSVSTLTIQRTQQEDSAVYLCASSPPGQGIPSSYNEQFFGPGTRLTVL.

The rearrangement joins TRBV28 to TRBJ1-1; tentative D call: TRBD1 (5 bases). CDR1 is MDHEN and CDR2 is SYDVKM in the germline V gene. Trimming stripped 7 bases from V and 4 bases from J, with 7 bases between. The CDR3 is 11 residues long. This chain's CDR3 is CASKGFTEAFF. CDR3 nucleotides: TGTGCCAGCAAGGGGTTCACTGAAGCTTTCTTT.

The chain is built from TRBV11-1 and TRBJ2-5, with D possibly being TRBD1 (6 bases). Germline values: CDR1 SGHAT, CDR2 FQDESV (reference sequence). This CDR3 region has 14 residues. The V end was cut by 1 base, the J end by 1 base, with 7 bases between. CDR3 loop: CASSLGGPQETQYF. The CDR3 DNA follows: TGTGCCAGCAGCTTAGGGGGGCCCCAAGAGACCCAGTACTTC.

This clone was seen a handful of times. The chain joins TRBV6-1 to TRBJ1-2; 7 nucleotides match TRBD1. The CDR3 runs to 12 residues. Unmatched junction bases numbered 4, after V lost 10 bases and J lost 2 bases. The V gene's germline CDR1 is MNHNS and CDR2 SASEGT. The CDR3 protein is CAINRGNYGYTF. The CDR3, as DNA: TGTGCCATCAACAGGGGAAACTATGGCTACACCTTC.

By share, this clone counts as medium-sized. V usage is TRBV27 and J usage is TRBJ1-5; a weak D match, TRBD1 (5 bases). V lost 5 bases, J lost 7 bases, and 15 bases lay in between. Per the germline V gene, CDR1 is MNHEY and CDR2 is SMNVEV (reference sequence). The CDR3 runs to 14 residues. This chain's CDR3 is CASSPSTVRQPQHF. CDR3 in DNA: TGTGCCAGCAGTCCGTCGACAGTCAGACAGCCCCAGCATTTT.

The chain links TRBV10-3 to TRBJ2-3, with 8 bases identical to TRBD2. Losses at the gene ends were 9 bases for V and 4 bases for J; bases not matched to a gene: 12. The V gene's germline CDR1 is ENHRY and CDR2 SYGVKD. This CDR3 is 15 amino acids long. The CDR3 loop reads CAISSSGRGADTQYF. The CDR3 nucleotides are TGTGCCATATCAAGCAGCGGGAGAGGCGCAGATACGCAGTATTTT.